What follows is one T cell receptor beta chain and its context. This clonotype is considered medium-sized (0.01 to 0.1%). This clone's antigen is unknown. Base qualities were left out, and no much larger clone turns up one base away. The sample comes from a study of glioma-infiltrating T cells (dated by TCRdb to the mid-2010s). General notes on the study: The study sequenced TCR alpha- and beta-chain repertoires from glioma tissue, from non-neoplastic brain tissue and from matched peripheral blood mononuclear cells. To gauge divergence between tissue and blood T-cell populations, every tissue-infiltrating repertoire was compared against the peripheral blood repertoire from the same patient. Three low-grade glioma patients, seven or eight primary glioblastoma patients, and three non-glioma patients who contributed non-neoplastic brain tissue made up the paired cohort. Findings and caveats that apply to the study as a whole: VJ-independent divergence between tissue and blood was below expectation in non-neoplastic patients but above expectation in all gliomas, especially low-grade gliomas. Group comparisons were based on small numbers of patients: three non-neoplastic, three low-grade glioma and several glioblastoma patients. Very few CDR3 sequences were found to be shared between tissue and blood, and this scarcity was attributed to high CDR3 diversity and limited sampling.

According to the germline V gene (reference sequence), CDR1 reads LNHDA and CDR2 reads SQIVND. Relative to germline, V is 3 bases shorter and J is 1 base shorter, with 6 bases between their ends. From the cysteine through the phenylalanine, the CDR3 covers 13 amino acids. Only the CDR3 portion is preserved as DNA: 39 bases, with reading frame beginning at the first base. TCR alpha and beta CDR3 regions were amplified with the iRepertoire nested amplicon-rescue multiplex PCR (arm-PCR) platform from RNA. The input for one-step reverse transcription and amplification was roughly 85-400 ng of either tissue mRNA or PBMC total RNA. Following bead purification, Illumina adapters were added by a secondary multiplex PCR, and the libraries were gel-purified between 200 and 400 bp. Internal 6-nucleotide barcodes were carried by the libraries and were used for demultiplexing. Sequencing of libraries was performed on an Illumina MiSeq with 2x220 or 2x250 nucleotide paired-end reads. Per the source publication's procedure: Paired reads were merged with FLASH 1.2.11 and aligned to the GRCh37 human genome with BWA-MEM before extracting TRA and TRB reads. For V and J assignment, an IMGT-derived reference of cassette sequences and CDR3 motifs that included pseudogenes was used. Three-frame translation of reads was performed, and productive CDR3s were defined as those with a C...FGXG motif and no stop codons. Unique combinations of V-J cassette pair and CDR3 amino acid sequence were defined as clonotypes. Reads were filtered by Hamming distance, thresholded by each sample's sequence error rate in mapped regions. Using fastp at Q25 and MiXCR, TCRdb reprocessed the public reads and kept productive beta chains. Every entry covers one CDR3 protein and lists the most common genes and DNA from its rows. For this entry, the V and J calls and clone size follow TCRdb and not the study's own pipeline. This sample comprises 3,000 to 3,500 distinct CDR3 sequences, more than 40% of them detected only once. Clones ranked in the top ten supply approximately 52% of the sample.

The sequence came from a human donor with low-grade glioma or glioblastoma, undergoing nonglioma brain surgery, or in good health (not recorded which). Material: glioma tissue, nonneoplastic brain tissue, or PBMCs (not recorded which). The chain is assembled from TRBV19 and TRBJ1-1; too little of a D gene remains to name it. The DNA sequence is TGTGCCAGTAGTATCTGGGGGAACACTGAAGCTTTCTTT. It encodes CASSIWGNTEAFF.